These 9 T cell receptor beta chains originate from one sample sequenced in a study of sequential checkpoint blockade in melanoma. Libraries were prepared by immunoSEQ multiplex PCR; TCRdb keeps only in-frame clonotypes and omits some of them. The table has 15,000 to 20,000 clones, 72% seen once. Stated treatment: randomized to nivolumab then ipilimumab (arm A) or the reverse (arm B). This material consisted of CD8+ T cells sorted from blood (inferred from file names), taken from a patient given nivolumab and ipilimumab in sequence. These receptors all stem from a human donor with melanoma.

The CDR3 is CASSGTEINYGYTF. In DNA form, the CDR3 reads TGTGCCAGCAGCGGTACAGAAATCAACTATGGCTACACCTTC. The rearrangement links TRBV5-5 to TRBJ1-2; unclear D gene. CDR1 is SGHKS, CDR2 YYEKEE, per germline (reference sequence). The CDR3 spans 14 residues. V lost 4 bases and J lost 2, with 12 bases in between.

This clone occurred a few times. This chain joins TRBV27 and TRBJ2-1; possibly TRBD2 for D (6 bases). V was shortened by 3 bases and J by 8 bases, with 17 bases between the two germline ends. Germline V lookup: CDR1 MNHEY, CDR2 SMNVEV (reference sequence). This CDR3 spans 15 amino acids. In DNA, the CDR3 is TGTGCCAGCAGTTTTCCCGGCGGGAAGACCGATGAGCAGTTCTTC. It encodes CASSFPGGKTDEQFF.

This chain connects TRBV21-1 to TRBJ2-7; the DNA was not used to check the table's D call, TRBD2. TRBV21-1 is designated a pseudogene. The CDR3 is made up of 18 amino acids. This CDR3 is CASSKEKGGTRLAYEQYF. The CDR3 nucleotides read TGTGCCAGCAGCAAAGAAAAGGGAGGTACCCGACTTGCCTACGAGCAGTACTTC.

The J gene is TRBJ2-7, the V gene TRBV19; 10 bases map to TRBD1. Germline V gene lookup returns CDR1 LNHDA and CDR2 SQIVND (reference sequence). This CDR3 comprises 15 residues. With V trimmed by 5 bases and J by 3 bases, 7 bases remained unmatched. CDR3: CASSPSGTGVYEQYF. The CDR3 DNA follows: TGTGCCAGTAGTCCATCCGGGACAGGGGTCTACGAGCAGTACTTC.

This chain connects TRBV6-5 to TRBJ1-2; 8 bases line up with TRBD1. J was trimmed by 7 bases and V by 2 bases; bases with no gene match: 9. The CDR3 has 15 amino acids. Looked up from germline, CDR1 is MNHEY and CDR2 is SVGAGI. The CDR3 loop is CASSYQAGGRGGYTF. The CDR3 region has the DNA TGTGCCAGCAGTTACCAGGCAGGGGGCCGTGGTGGCTACACCTTC.

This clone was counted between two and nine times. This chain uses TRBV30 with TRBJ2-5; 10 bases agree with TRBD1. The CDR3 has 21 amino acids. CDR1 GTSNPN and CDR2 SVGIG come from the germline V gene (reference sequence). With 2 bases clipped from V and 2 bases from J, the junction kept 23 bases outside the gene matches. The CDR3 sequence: CAWSPPPGQGIMRTEQETQYF. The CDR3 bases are TGTGCCTGGAGTCCCCCCCCGGGACAGGGGATAATGAGGACGGAGCAAGAGACCCAGTACTTC.

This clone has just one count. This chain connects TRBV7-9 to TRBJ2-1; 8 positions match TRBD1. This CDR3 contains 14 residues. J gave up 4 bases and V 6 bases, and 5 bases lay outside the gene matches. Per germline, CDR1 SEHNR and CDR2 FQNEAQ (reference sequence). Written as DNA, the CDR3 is TGTGCCAGCAGGGGGCAGGGGGCTTACAATGAGCAGTTCTTC. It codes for CASRGQGAYNEQFF.

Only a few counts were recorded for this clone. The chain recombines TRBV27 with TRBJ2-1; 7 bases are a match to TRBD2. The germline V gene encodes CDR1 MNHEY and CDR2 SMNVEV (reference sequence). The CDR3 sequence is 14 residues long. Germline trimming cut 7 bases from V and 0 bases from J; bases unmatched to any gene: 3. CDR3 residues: CASIASGSYNEQFF. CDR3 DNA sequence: TGTGCCAGCATCGCTAGCGGCTCCTACAATGAGCAGTTCTTC.

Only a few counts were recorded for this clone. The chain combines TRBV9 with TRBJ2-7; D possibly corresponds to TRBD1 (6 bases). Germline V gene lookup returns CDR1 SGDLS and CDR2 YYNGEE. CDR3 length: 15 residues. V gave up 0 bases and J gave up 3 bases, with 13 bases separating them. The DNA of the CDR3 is TGTGCCAGCAGCGTAGTGTGGGGGCCTGGCTACGAGCAGTACTTC. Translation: CASSVVWGPGYEQYF.